The rows below give T cell receptor beta chains drawn from one sample of a study of vaccination effects on CD4 cells after COVID-19. Data came from immunoSEQ multiplex PCR; TCRdb stores just in-frame clones and leaves some out. Here the sample spans tens of thousands of clones, under 75% being singletons. Antigens for these TCRs are unknown. Sample: CD4+ T cells from PBMCs cultured with HCoV-OC43 spike peptides, taken before COVID-19 vaccination. The receptors were sampled from a human donor who received a COVID-19 vaccine. The CDR3 runs from the conserved cysteine through the conserved F or W. D genes are given only for firm matches. The size entry is marked missing in some rows and otherwise reads once, few, many or a size class.

TRBV28	TRBD2	once	TRBJ2-3	TGTGCCAGCAGTTTACCCCCCTCTAGCGGAAAGGGGGATACGCAGTATTTT	CASSLPPSSGKGDTQYF
TRBV6-5	NA	NA	TRBJ1-3	TGTGCCAGCAGCCAAGGTGACGGAAACACCATATATTTT	CASSQGDGNTIYF
TRBV21-1	NA	few	TRBJ2-7	TGTGCCAGCAGCAAAGTGAAGGGGCGCCTCTACGAGCAGTACTTC	CASSKVKGRLYEQYF
TRBV3-1/TRBV3-2	TRBD2	once	TRBJ2-2	TGTGCCAGCAGCCAAGGGGCTAGCGGGGGGGCCGGGGAGCTGTTTTTT	CASSQGASGGAGELFF
TRBV5-5	NA	NA	TRBJ2-3	TGTGCCAGCCAGACCTTTACTAGCACAGATACGCAGTATTTT	CASQTFTSTDTQYF
TRBV4-1	NA	NA	TRBJ1-4	TGCGCCAGCAGCCGAATAGGAGGTGAAAAACTGTTTTTT	CASSRIGGEKLFF
TRBV5-1	TRBD2	NA	TRBJ2-1	TGCGCCAGCAGCTTGAAGGGAGGGAGGGGACAGTTCTTC	CASSLKGGRGQFF
TRBV29-1	TRBD1	NA	TRBJ2-7	TGCAGCGTGGTCACGGACAGGGGAGGGCCCCGCGAGCAGTACTTC	CSVVTDRGGPREQYF
TRBV18	NA	few	TRBJ1-2	TGTGCCAGCTCACCTTTGGACCCTACAAGGAACTATGGCTACACCTTC	CASSPLDPTRNYGYTF
TRBV10-1	NA	NA	TRBJ2-5	TGCGCCAGCAGACCGAGCGCGAGTCCGGGCGAGACCCAGTACTTC	CASRPSASPGETQYF
TRBV12-3/TRBV12-4	NA	NA	TRBJ1-4	TGTGCCAGCAGTTTAGAGTCGGGTGAAAAACTGTTTTTT	CASSLESGEKLFF
TRBV7-9	TRBD2	NA	TRBJ2-1	TGTGCCAGCAGCTTAAAACACCTGGGGGACTACCAAAAAGACAATGAGCAGTTCTTC	CASSLKHLGDYQKDNEQFF
TRBV5-4	TRBD2	few	TRBJ2-1	TGTGCCAGCAGCTTGGATGGGACTAGGAGGTACAATGAGCAGTTCTTC	CASSLDGTRRYNEQFF
TRBV7-8	TRBD1	NA	TRBJ1-6	TGTGCCAGCAGCTCCCGACAGGGGCAATCACCCCTCCACTTT	CASSSRQGQSPLHF
TRBV19	TRBD1	NA	TRBJ1-2	TGTGCCAGTAGTCCACTGGACAGGGTCCTCCATGGCTACACCTTC	CASSPLDRVLHGYTF
TRBV5-5	NA	few	TRBJ1-6	TGTGCCAGCAGCTTGGCCGGGGACGGAAATAATTCACCCCTCCACTTT	CASSLAGDGNNSPLHF
TRBV2	NA	NA	TRBJ2-7	TGTGCCAGCAGGGGCATCCCCTCCTACGAGCAGTACTTC	CASRGIPSYEQYF
TRBV5-4	NA	NA	TRBJ2-5	TGTGCCAGCAGCTTGGTGGGCGGTCGTCGGGAGACCCAGTACTTC	CASSLVGGRRETQYF
TRBV19	NA	few	TRBJ2-7	TGTGCCAGTGCCCTTGGCGGGGTGGCCTACGAGCAGTACTTC	CASALGGVAYEQYF
TRBV5-1	NA	NA	TRBJ2-6	TGCGCCAGCAGCTTGGAACCCCCAGACTCTGGGGCCAACGTCCTGACTTTC	CASSLEPPDSGANVLTF
TRBV7-8	NA	NA	TRBJ1-5	TGTGCCAGCAGCTTATACAGACTGGGTGGCAATCAGCCCCAGCATTTT	CASSLYRLGGNQPQHF
TRBV7-9	NA	NA	TRBJ1-3	TGTGCCAGCAGCTTCTACCGGACATTTTCTGGAAACACCATATATTTT	CASSFYRTFSGNTIYF
TRBV6-1	NA	once	TRBJ1-3	TGTGCCAGCAGTGAAATTATCGGGGGGCTTGGAAACACCATATATTTT	CASSEIIGGLGNTIYF
TRBV9	NA	NA	TRBJ1-2	TGTGCCAGCAGCGTAGACGGTAACTATGGCTACACCTTC	CASSVDGNYGYTF
TRBV7-2	TRBD1	NA	TRBJ1-2	TGTGCCAGCAGCTCGGGACAGAGATCCTATGGCTACACCTTC	CASSSGQRSYGYTF
TRBV3-1/TRBV3-2	TRBD2	NA	TRBJ2-7	TGTGCCAGCAGCGGCCTAGCGGGGGCTCGGGAGCAGTACTTC	CASSGLAGAREQYF